The 30 T cell receptor beta chains reported below all come from one sample, sequenced in a study of cytomegalovirus exposure and HLA in healthy donors. The data were produced by immunoSEQ multiplex PCR, yet TCRdb's version contains in-frame clones alone and is incomplete. The table has 95,000 to 150,000 clones, approximately 94% seen once; the top ten hold around 1.2%. Sequences were obtained from PBMCs. The receptor set was obtained from a woman under 30 in good health and CMV-seronegative.

V usage is TRBV7-3 and J usage is TRBJ2-1; D is perhaps TRBD1 (5 bases). V was shortened by 5 bases and J by 5 bases, with 19 bases between the two germline ends. The CDR3 loop spans 16 amino acids. Germline V CDR1 and CDR2: SGHTA, FQGTGA. The CDR3 DNA reads as TGTGCCAGCAGCCCCTCTATGACAGCCGTCGACAATGAGCAGTTCTTC. Translation: CASSPSMTAVDNEQFF.

This chain connects TRBV15 to TRBJ1-2; perhaps TRBD1 as D (5 bases). CDR1 and CDR2 from the germline V gene are LNHNV and YYDKDF (reference sequence). This CDR3 comprises 14 residues. V was clipped by 0 bases and J by 13 bases, with 18 bases between them. The CDR3 DNA reads as TGTGCCACCAGCAGAGATCGGATTACCGGAAGGGGCACCTTC. It encodes CATSRDRITGRGTF.

The chain has TRBV28 and TRBJ1-2; TRBD1 agrees at 7 bases. The CDR3 contains 13 residues. Germline-derived CDR1 and CDR2 are MDHEN and SYDVKM. V trimming: 6 bases; J trimming: 8 bases; junction bases outside the gene matches: 9. The CDR3 is CASRTGAGGGYTF. In DNA, the CDR3 is TGTGCCAGCAGAACAGGGGCGGGAGGAGGCTACACCTTC.

The CDR3 DNA reads TGTGCCAGCAGGGGCGCAGGGGGCTACGAGCAGTACTTC. As protein: CASRGAGGYEQYF. This sequence joins TRBV27 and TRBJ2-7; 7 bases agree with TRBD1. This CDR3 comprises 13 residues. V trimming: 6 bases; J trimming: 3 bases; junction bases outside the gene matches: 5. CDR1 is MNHEY, CDR2 SMNVEV, per germline (reference sequence).

The chain uses TRBV6-1 and TRBJ1-2; the D gene is possibly TRBD1 (6 bases). Germline-derived CDR1 and CDR2 are MNHNS and SASEGT. This CDR3 has 15 residues. Trimming took off 6 bases at V and 8 bases at J, with 22 bases between the two ends. CDR3 amino acids: CASSEQMNREQGYTF. The DNA of the CDR3 is TGTGCCAGCAGCGAACAAATGAACAGGGAGCAGGGCTACACCTTC.

This chain joins TRBV19 and TRBJ2-5; 10 bases align to TRBD1. CDR3 length: 14 residues. Germline assignment: CDR1 LNHDA and CDR2 SQIVND (reference sequence). The V gene end was trimmed by 6 bases and the J gene end by 5 bases; junction bases not matched to a gene: 6. The CDR3 DNA reads as TGTGCCAGTAGGGAGACAGGGGGCGGTGAGACCCAGTACTTC. Translated: CASRETGGGETQYF.

This chain joins TRBV10-3 and TRBJ2-5; D unclear. V shed 8 bases and J shed 4 bases, with 8 bases lying between them. The CDR3 runs 11 residues. Germline values: CDR1 ENHRY, CDR2 SYGVKD. The CDR3 region is CAIPNPETQYF. CDR3 coding DNA: TGTGCCATCCCTAATCCAGAGACCCAGTACTTC.

This clone has just a few counts. The chain links TRBV19 to TRBJ2-5; 9 bases line up with TRBD2. The germline gives CDR1 LNHDA, CDR2 SQIVND (reference sequence). CDR3 size: 18 residues. V was clipped by 5 bases and J by 7 bases; unmatched bases: 20. The CDR3 DNA is TGTGCCAGTAGTCCCCGTCGAGCGGGGGGCCTTCCCGCGGGGACCCAGTACTTC. Protein product: CASSPRRAGGLPAGTQYF.

This chain joins TRBV4-1 and TRBJ2-7; 13 nucleotides line up with TRBD2. CDR1 MGHRA and CDR2 YSYEKL come from the germline V gene. The CDR3 sequence is 15 residues long. V dropped 5 bases and J dropped 4; count of bases not matched to a gene: 5. The CDR3 reads CASSSQTSGRYEQYF. CDR3 nucleotides: TGCGCCAGCAGCTCCCAGACTAGCGGGAGGTACGAGCAGTACTTC.

This rearrangement joins TRBV11-2 to TRBJ2-2, with D perhaps TRBD2 (6 bases). The V end was cut by 5 bases, the J end by 3 bases, with 16 bases between. Germline V gives CDR1 SGHAT, CDR2 FQNNGV. The CDR3 is 16 amino acids. CDR3 sequence reads: CASSPGGAGYTGELFF. The CDR3 coding sequence is TGTGCCAGCAGCCCCGGTGGAGCGGGCTACACCGGGGAGCTGTTTTTT.

This chain uses TRBV2 with TRBJ2-7, with 7 bases identical to TRBD2. The CDR3 is 18 amino acids. CDR1 is SNHLY, CDR2 FYNNEI, per germline. Losses at the gene ends were 7 bases for V and 0 bases for J; bases not matched to a gene: 18. As DNA, the CDR3 is TGTGCCAGCACCTACGGGGCTTCCGGGACTACAGTCTCCTACGAGCAGTACTTC. This gives the protein CASTYGASGTTVSYEQYF.

This rearrangement joins TRBV6-5 to TRBJ2-5, with a tentative D call TRBD1 (6 bases). Near its end, the DNA agrees better with TRBJ2-7, so the J call may be wrong. Germline lookup yields CDR1 MNHEY and CDR2 SVGAGI. CDR3 length: 13 amino acids. In nucleotides, the CDR3 is TGTGCCAGCAGGGATACAGGGAGAGACGAGCAGTACTTC. This gives the protein CASRDTGRDEQYF.

The chain joins TRBV19 to TRBJ1-2, with D possibly matching TRBD1 (5 bases). CDR3 length: 16 residues. With 3 bases removed from V and 2 bases from J, the gap between germline ends came to 16 bases. CDR1 is LNHDA and CDR2 is SQIVND in the germline V gene (reference sequence). CDR3 in DNA: TGTGCCAGTAGTATTTGGTCCGGGGACTGGAACTATGGCTACACCTTC. Translated: CASSIWSGDWNYGYTF.

This chain links TRBV25-1 with TRBJ2-7; D uncertain. Germline values: CDR1 MGHDK, CDR2 SYGVNS. The CDR3 runs to 11 residues. V lost 9 bases to trimming and J lost 5 bases, with 11 bases between them. CDR3 coding DNA: TGTGCCAGTGACTTCGGTCACGAGCAGTACTTC. It is translated as CASDFGHEQYF.

Here the CDR3 reads CASSEARSYNQPQHF. The CDR3 DNA reads TGTGCCAGCAGTGAAGCTCGGAGCTACAATCAGCCCCAGCATTTT. V gene TRBV2 combines with J gene TRBJ1-5; D unclear. Germline V lookup: CDR1 SNHLY, CDR2 FYNNEI. Trimming removed 0 bases at V and 3 bases at J, with 9 bases between. The CDR3 runs to 15 residues.

CDR3 coding DNA: TGTGCCAGCAGTACATCTCACGTGGGGGCCACTGAAGCTTTCTTT. Its translation is CASSTSHVGATEAFF. The chain couples TRBV27 to TRBJ1-1; perhaps TRBD1 as D (6 bases). The V end lost 5 bases, the J end lost 4 bases, and 17 bases lay between the germline ends. The CDR3 covers 15 residues. Germline V gives CDR1 MNHEY, CDR2 SMNVEV (reference sequence).

This chain uses TRBV9 with TRBJ1-1; maybe TRBD1 (5 bases). CDR1 is SGDLS, CDR2 YYNGEE, per germline. Trimming stripped 3 bases from V and 4 bases from J, with 13 bases between. The CDR3 is 14 amino acids. The CDR3 DNA follows: TGTGCCAGCAGCGGGGGGGACGGAGGCACTGAAGCTTTCTTT. Amino acid sequence: CASSGGDGGTEAFF.

The table lists this clone with a count of one. The V and J genes are TRBV12-5 and TRBJ2-7; 9 bases are a match to TRBD1. V trimming: 4 bases; J trimming: 4 bases; junction bases outside the gene matches: 8. The CDR3 covers 15 residues. Per germline, CDR1 LGHNT and CDR2 FRNRAP. CDR3 protein: CASGSGDRAYYEQYF. The CDR3 nucleotides are TGTGCTAGTGGTTCTGGGGACAGGGCATATTACGAGCAGTACTTC. Looking up the rest from reference TRBV12-5 and TRBJ2-7 gives the full variable domain: DARVTQTPRHKVTEMGQEVTMRCQPILGHNTVFWYRQTMMQGLELLAYFRNRAPLDDSGMPKDRFSAEMPDATLATLKIQPSEPRDSAVYFCASGSGDRAYYEQYFGPGTRLTVT.

In nucleotides, the CDR3 is TGTGCCTCAACAGGGTTTGGTTCTGAAGCTTTCTTT. This gives the protein CASTGFGSEAFF. The chain links TRBV30 to TRBJ1-1; tentatively, D is TRBD1 (6 bases). Trimming shortened V by 7 bases and J by 6 bases, and 15 bases separated the two germline ends. From germline, CDR1 is GTSNPN and CDR2 SVGIG (reference sequence). This CDR3 has 12 amino acids. Supplemented by reference TRBV30 and TRBJ1-1, the full variable domain reads SQTIHQWPATLVQPVGSPLSLECTVEGTSNPNLYWYRQAAGRGLQLLFYSVGIGQISSEVPQNLSASRPQDRQFILSSKKLLLSDSGFYLCASTGFGSEAFFGQGTRLTVV.

This chain links TRBV6-1 with TRBJ2-4; 8 bases fit TRBD1. The CDR3 has 16 residues. The V gene's germline CDR1 is MNHNS and CDR2 SASEGT. V shed 2 bases, J shed 2 bases, and the junction held 5 bases outside the gene matches. CDR3 sequence (DNA): TGTGCCAGCAGTGAATTTCGGACAGGGACCAAAAACATTCAGTACTTC. Translation: CASSEFRTGTKNIQYF.

This chain uses TRBV7-9 with TRBJ1-1; 9 nucleotides line up with TRBD1. This CDR3 comprises 13 residues. CDR1 SEHNR and CDR2 FQNEAQ come from the germline V gene (reference sequence). V shed 5 bases, J shed 5 bases, and the junction held 3 bases outside the gene matches. The CDR3 nucleotides read TGTGCCAGCAGCCGACAGGGGGGGACTGAAGCTTTCTTT. Translation gives CASSRQGGTEAFF.

This clone was counted once. J is TRBJ1-1 and V is TRBV30; 8 bases fit TRBD1. The CDR3 has 14 amino acids. The V segment lost 4 bases and the J segment 5 bases; nucleotides outside the gene matches: 9. Germline CDR1 is GTSNPN and CDR2 is SVGIG (reference sequence). The CDR3 DNA reads TGTGCCTGGAATCCAACAGGGGGGATAACTGAAGCTTTCTTT. It translates to CAWNPTGGITEAFF.

This chain links TRBV18 with TRBJ2-1, with 12 nucleotides matching TRBD1. The CDR3 runs 14 residues. Germline V lookup: CDR1 KGHSH, CDR2 LQKENI. V dropped 6 bases and J dropped 9; count of bases not matched to a gene: 6. CDR3 in amino acids: CASSRGTGGGEQFF. DNA of the CDR3: TGTGCCAGCTCCCGGGGGACAGGGGGCGGTGAGCAGTTCTTC.

The genes are TRBV4-1 and TRBJ1-4; D uncertain. This CDR3 is built from 14 residues. Trimming took off 0 bases at V and 0 bases at J, with 2 bases between the two ends. Germline V gene lookup returns CDR1 MGHRA and CDR2 YSYEKL. The CDR3 loop is CASSQDATNEKLFF. In DNA form, the CDR3 reads TGCGCCAGCAGCCAAGACGCAACTAATGAAAAACTGTTTTTT.

This rearrangement joins TRBV5-1 to TRBJ2-2; maybe TRBD2 (6 bases). V lost 0 bases and J lost 2, with 11 bases in between. Germline V gene lookup returns CDR1 SGHRS and CDR2 YFSETQ. The CDR3 has 16 residues. CDR3 sequence (DNA): TGCGCCAGCAGCTTGGAAGGCGGGGTCAACACCGGGGAGCTGTTTTTT. This encodes CASSLEGGVNTGELFF.

This chain joins TRBV5-1 and TRBJ1-1; D perhaps matches TRBD1 (6 bases). Germline CDR1 and CDR2: SGHRS and YFSETQ. The length of the CDR3 is 15 residues. V was shortened by 9 bases and J by 4 bases, with 22 bases between the two germline ends. As DNA, the CDR3 is TGCGCCACCTCTTACACATTGGGGGCGGGCACTGAAGCTTTCTTT. It codes for CATSYTLGAGTEAFF. The full variable domain, rest sourced from reference TRBV5-1 and TRBJ1-1, is KAGVTQTPRYLIKTRGQQVTLSCSPISGHRSVSWYQQTPGQGLQFLFEYFSETQRNKGNFPGRFSGRQFSNSRSEMNVSTLELGDSALYLCATSYTLGAGTEAFFGQGTRLTVV.

This rearrangement joins TRBV9 to TRBJ2-7, with 8 bases matching TRBD2. CDR1 SGDLS and CDR2 YYNGEE come from the germline V gene. V lost 3 bases, J lost 3 bases, and 5 bases stayed unmatched. The CDR3 contains 14 residues. Here the CDR3 reads CASSGGSGSYEQYF. The DNA of the CDR3 is TGTGCCAGCAGCGGGGGAAGCGGGAGCTACGAGCAGTACTTC.

V is TRBV5-6 and J is TRBJ1-3; D gene uncertain. CDR1 is SGHDT, CDR2 YYEEEE, per germline. This CDR3 region has 14 residues. V lost 3 bases and J lost 4, with 11 bases in between. CDR3 in amino acids: CASSSWAGGNTIYF. CDR3 DNA: TGTGCCAGCAGCTCATGGGCAGGAGGAAACACCATATATTTT.

The V gene is TRBV18, the J gene TRBJ1-5; no reliable D call. The CDR3 length is 13 residues. Trimming left V 3 bases short and J 5 bases short, with 8 bases between. CDR1 is KGHSH, CDR2 LQKENI, per germline. The CDR3 DNA follows: TGTGCCAGCTCACCCTCGGTAGATCAGCCCCAGCATTTT. Protein product: CASSPSVDQPQHF.

V is TRBV5-6 and J is TRBJ2-3; TRBD2 aligns across 7 bases. The length of the CDR3 is 16 residues. The ends lost 2 bases at V and 2 bases at J; junction bases unmatched: 8. Germline loops: CDR1 SGHDT, CDR2 YYEEEE. For the CDR3, the DNA is TGTGCCAGCAGCTTTGGGGCGGGGGTAGACACAGATACGCAGTATTTT. Residues: CASSFGAGVDTDTQYF.